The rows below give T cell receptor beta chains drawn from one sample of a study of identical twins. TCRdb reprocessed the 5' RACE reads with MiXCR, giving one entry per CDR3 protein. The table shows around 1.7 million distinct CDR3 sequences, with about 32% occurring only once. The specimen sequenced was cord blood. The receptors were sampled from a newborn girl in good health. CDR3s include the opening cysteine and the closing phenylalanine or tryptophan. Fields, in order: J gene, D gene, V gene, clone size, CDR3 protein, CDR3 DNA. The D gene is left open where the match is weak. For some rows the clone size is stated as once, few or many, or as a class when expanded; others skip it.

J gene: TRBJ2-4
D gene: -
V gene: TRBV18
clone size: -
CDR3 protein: CASSPQREVTKNIQYF
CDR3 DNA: TGTGCCAGCTCACCACAGAGGGAAGTGACCAAAAACATTCAGTACTTC

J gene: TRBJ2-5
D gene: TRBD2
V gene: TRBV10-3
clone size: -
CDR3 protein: CAIRRGAQETQYF
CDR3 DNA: TGTGCCATCAGGCGGGGGGCTCAAGAGACCCAGTACTTC

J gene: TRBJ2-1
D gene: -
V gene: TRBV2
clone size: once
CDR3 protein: CASSEVQRVPYNEQFF
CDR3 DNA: TGTGCCAGCAGTGAAGTACAGCGGGTCCCCTACAATGAGCAGTTCTTC

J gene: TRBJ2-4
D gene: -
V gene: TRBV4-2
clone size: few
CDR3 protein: CASSQVGTYNEQYF
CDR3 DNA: TGTGCCAGCAGCCAAGTAGGGACCTACAATGAGCAGTACTTC

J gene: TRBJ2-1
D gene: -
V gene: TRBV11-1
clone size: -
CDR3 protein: CASSLRTTPSNEQFF
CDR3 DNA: TGTGCCAGCAGCTTACGGACTACCCCGAGTAATGAGCAGTTCTTC

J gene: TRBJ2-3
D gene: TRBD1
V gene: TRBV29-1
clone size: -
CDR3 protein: CSVPKTGSGTDTQYF
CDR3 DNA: TGCAGCGTTCCCAAGACAGGGTCGGGCACAGATACGCAGTATTTT

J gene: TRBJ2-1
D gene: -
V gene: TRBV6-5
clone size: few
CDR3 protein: CASSSRGHEQFF
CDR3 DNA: TGTGCCAGCAGTTCTAGAGGGCATGAGCAGTTCTTC

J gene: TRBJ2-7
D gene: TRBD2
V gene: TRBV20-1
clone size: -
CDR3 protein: CSASLDSGGAYEQYF
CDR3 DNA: TGCAGTGCTAGTCTCGATAGCGGGGGGGCCTACGAGCAGTACTTC

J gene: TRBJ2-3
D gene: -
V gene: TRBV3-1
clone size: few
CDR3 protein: CASGQAQMDTQYF
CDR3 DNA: TGTGCCAGCGGCCAGGCCCAGATGGATACGCAGTATTTT

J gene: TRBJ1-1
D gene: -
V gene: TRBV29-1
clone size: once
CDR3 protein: CSAPYQQGNTEAFF
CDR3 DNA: TGCAGCGCCCCATATCAGCAGGGGAACACTGAAGCTTTCTTT

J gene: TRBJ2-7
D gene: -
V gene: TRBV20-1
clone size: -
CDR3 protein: CSARDMASAYEQYF
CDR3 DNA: TGCAGTGCTAGAGATATGGCTAGTGCCTACGAGCAGTACTTC

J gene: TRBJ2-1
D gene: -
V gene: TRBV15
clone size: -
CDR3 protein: CATSRDVFNEQFF
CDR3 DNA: TGTGCCACCAGCAGAGATGTCTTCAATGAGCAGTTCTTC

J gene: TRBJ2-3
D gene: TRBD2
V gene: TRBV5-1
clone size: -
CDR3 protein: CASSAGLAGSLSPDTQYF
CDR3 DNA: TGCGCCAGCAGCGCGGGACTAGCGGGATCCCTGTCTCCAGATACGCAGTATTTT

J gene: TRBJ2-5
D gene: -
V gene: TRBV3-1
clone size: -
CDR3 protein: CASSQERRKQYF
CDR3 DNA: TGTGCCAGCAGCCAAGAACGAAGGAAGCAGTACTTC

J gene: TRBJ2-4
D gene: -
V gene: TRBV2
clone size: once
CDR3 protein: CASSALTGEEDIQYF
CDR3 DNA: TGTGCCAGCAGTGCTCTCACAGGGGAGGAGGACATTCAGTACTTC

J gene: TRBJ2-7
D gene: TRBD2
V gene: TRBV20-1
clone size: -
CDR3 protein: CSASWGTSGYEQYF
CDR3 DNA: TGCAGTGCTAGTTGGGGGACTAGCGGCTACGAGCAGTACTTC

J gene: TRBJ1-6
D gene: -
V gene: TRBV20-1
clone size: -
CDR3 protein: CSAPTRGYNSPLHF
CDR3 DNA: TGCAGTGCTCCCACCCGCGGTTACAATTCACCCCTCCACTTT

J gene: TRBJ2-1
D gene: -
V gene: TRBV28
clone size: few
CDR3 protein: CASSLPPVWRPGEQFF
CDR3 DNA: TGTGCCAGCAGTTTACCCCCCGTTTGGCGGCCCGGTGAGCAGTTCTTC

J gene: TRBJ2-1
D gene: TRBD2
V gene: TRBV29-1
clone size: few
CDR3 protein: CSGGPRLAANEQFF
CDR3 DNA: TGCAGCGGCGGCCCTAGACTAGCGGCCAATGAGCAGTTCTTC

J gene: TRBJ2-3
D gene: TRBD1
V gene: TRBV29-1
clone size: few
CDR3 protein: CSCGQAGTDTQYF
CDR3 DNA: TGCAGCTGCGGACAGGCTGGCACAGATACGCAGTATTTT

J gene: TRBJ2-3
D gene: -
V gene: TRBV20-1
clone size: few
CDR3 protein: CSASYGGSTDTQYF
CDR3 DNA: TGCAGTGCTAGTTATGGCGGGAGCACAGATACGCAGTATTTT